This TCR beta chain was recovered during a study of PD-L1 blockade in urothelial cancer. The templates were synthetic TCR analogs, and they were spiked into each PCR. Here immunoSEQ multiplex PCR was the method, and the copy in TCRdb shows in-frame clones only, minus some. The repertoire has 95,000 to 150,000 clones, 86% of them found once; the top ten carry roughly 2.3%. Time point described: peripheral blood 6 weeks after treatment start. Metastatic or locally advanced urothelial carcinoma was present in the patients. Trimming pared 4 bases from V and 2 bases from J, leaving 11 bases between. This CDR3 contains 14 residues. Per germline, CDR1 LNHNV and CDR2 YYDKDF (reference sequence).

The sequencing here drew on PBMCs, taken around atezolizumab (anti-PD-L1) treatment. The chain uses TRBV15 and TRBJ1-1; the D gene is possibly TRBD1 (5 bases). This TCR came from a man aged 50 or older with urothelial cancer. This CDR3 reads CATSKNQGNTEAFF. In DNA form, the CDR3 reads TGTGCCACCAGCAAAAATCAGGGAAACACTGAAGCTTTCTTT. Complete variable domain (other parts from reference TRBV15 and TRBJ1-1): DAMVIQNPRYQVTQFGKPVTLSCSQTLNHNVMYWYQQKSSQAPKLLFHYYDKDFNNEADTPDNFQSRRPNTSFCFLDIRSPGLGDTAMYLCATSKNQGNTEAFFGQGTRLTVV.